This T cell receptor beta chain was recovered during a study of read filtering for tumor transcriptome and immune sequencing. Study at large: Whole-transcriptome libraries were prepared after DNase treatment.

Germline V lookup: CDR1 SGHRS, CDR2 YFSETQ. Trimming pared 4 bases from V and 0 bases from J, leaving 13 bases between. The length of the CDR3 is 15 residues. Molecular barcoded adaptors covering alpha/delta and beta/gamma chains were used on around 370 ng RNA. TCRdb analysed the reads with MiXCR anew, one entry per CDR3 protein. The repertoire includes tens of thousands of distinct CDR3 sequences, about an eighth of them detected once, and about 38% sits in the top ten. Ten or more counts support this clonotype. The gene calls are TRBV5-1 and TRBJ2-5, with D perhaps given as TRBD1 or TRBD2 (5 bases each). The sequencing sample was made of a population of CD138-negative cells sorted from bone marrow. The TCR sequence derives from a donor at least 40 years old with multiple myeloma. CDR3: CASSGQVGHQETQYF. In DNA form, the CDR3 reads TGCGCCAGCAGCGGGCAGGTGGGACACCAAGAGACCCAGTACTTC.